The sample holds many counts of the clone carrying this T cell receptor (beta chain). Researchers amplified the TCR beta CDR3 regions from RNA transcripts. In the first-round RT-PCR of the TCR CDR3, the HTBI primer set was used. A single record per CDR3 protein comes from TCRdb applying MiXCR to the multiplex PCR reads. The sample shows 600,000 to 900,000 distinct CDR3 sequences, 15% to 20% of them seen only once. The data derive from a study of T cells in Graves' hyperthyroidism and ophthalmopathy. This CDR3 region has 13 residues. Germline V gene lookup returns CDR1 SEHNR and CDR2 FQNEAQ (reference sequence). Trimming pared 5 bases from V and 2 bases from J, leaving 10 bases between.

The sequenced material came from blood. This clonotype was sampled from a man younger than 35 with Graves' hyperthyroidism. The V call is TRBV7-9, the J call TRBJ2-7, with D possibly being TRBD1 (5 bases). As DNA, the CDR3 is TGTGCCAGCAGCGACAGTCACCCCTACGAGCAGTACTTC. Residues: CASSDSHPYEQYF.